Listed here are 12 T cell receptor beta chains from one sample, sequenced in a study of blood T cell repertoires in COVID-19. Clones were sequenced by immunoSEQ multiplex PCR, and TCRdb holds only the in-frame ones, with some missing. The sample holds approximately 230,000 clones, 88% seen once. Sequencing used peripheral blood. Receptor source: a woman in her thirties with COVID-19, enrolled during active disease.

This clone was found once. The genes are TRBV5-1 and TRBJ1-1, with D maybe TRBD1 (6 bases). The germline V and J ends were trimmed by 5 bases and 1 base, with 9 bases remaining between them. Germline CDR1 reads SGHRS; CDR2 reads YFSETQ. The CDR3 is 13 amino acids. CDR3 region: CASRGHENTEAFF. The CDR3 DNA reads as TGCGCCAGCAGGGGACACGAGAACACTGAAGCTTTCTTT.

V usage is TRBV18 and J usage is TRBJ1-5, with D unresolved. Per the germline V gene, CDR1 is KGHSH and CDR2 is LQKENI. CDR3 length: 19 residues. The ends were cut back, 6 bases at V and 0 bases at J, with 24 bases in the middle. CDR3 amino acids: CASSPYPPAATYSNQPQHF. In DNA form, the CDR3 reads TGTGCCAGCTCCCCCTACCCGCCCGCGGCGACTTATAGCAATCAGCCCCAGCATTTT.

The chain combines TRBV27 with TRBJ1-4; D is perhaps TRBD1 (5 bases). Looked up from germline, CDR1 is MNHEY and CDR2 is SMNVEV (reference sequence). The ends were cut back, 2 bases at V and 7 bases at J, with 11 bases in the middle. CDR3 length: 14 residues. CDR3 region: CASSLKGLGEKLFF. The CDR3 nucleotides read TGTGCCAGCAGTTTAAAGGGGTTAGGTGAAAAACTGTTTTTT.

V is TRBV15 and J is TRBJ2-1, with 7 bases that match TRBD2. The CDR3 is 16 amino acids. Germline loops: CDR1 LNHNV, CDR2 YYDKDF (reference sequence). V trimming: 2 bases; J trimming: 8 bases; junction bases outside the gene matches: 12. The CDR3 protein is CATSRKLQREGHEQFF. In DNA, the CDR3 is TGTGCCACCAGCAGAAAACTTCAGCGGGAAGGCCATGAGCAGTTCTTC.

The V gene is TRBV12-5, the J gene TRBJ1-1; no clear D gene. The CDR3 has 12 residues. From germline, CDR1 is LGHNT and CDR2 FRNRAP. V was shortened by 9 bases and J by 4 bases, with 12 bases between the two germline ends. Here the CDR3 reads CASDRVPTEAFF. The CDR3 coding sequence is TGTGCTAGCGACCGGGTACCCACTGAAGCTTTCTTT.

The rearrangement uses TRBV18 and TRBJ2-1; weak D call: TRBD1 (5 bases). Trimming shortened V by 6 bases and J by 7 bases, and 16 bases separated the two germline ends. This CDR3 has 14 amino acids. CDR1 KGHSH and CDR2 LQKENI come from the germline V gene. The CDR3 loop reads CASSPAGALNEQFF. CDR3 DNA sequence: TGTGCCAGCTCCCCGGCTGGGGCGTTGAATGAGCAGTTCTTC.

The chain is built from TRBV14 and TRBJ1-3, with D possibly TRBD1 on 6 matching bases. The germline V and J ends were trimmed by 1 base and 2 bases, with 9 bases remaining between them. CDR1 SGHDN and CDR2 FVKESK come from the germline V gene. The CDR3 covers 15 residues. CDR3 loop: CASSQGTVAGNTIYF. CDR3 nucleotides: TGTGCCAGCAGCCAAGGGACAGTGGCTGGAAACACCATATATTTT.

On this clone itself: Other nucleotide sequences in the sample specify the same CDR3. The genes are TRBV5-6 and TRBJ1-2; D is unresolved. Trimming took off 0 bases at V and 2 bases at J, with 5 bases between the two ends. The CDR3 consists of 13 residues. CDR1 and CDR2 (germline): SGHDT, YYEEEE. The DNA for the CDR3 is TGTGCCAGCAGCTTGGGTCAGAACTATGGCTACACCTTC. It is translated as CASSLGQNYGYTF.

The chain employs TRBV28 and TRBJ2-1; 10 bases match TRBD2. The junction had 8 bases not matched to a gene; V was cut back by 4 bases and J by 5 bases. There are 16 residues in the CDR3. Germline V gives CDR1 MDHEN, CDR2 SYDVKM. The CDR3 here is CASSSQRGGPHNEQFF. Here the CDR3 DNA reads TGTGCCAGCAGTTCCCAGCGGGGGGGCCCCCACAATGAGCAGTTCTTC.

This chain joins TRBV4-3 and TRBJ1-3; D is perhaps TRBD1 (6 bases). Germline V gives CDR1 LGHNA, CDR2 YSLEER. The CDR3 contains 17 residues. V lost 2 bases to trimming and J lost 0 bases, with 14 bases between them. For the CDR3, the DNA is TGCGCCAGCAGCCAAACCGCGGGGGCCTACTCTGGAAACACCATATATTTT. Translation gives CASSQTAGAYSGNTIYF.

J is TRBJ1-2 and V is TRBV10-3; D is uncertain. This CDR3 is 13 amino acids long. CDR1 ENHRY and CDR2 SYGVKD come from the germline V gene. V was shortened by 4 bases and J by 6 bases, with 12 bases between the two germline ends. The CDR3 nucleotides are TGTGCCATCAGTGTTGGGCAGGTTGATGGCTACACCTTC. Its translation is CAISVGQVDGYTF.

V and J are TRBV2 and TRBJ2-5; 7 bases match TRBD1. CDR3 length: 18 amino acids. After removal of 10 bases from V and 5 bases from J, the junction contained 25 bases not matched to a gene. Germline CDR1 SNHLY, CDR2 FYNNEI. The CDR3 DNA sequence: TGTGCCACCGCGCCATTTCGAAGGAGAGGGGGCTATCGGGAGACCCAGTACTTC. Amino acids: CATAPFRRRGGYRETQYF.